This TCR beta chain was recorded in a study of T cell repertoires in cytomegalovirus infection. The CDR3 sequence is 15 residues long. CDR1 is MDHEN, CDR2 SYDVKM, per germline. Trimming cost V 8 bases and J 1 base; bases outside gene matches: 8. TCRdb analysed the reads with MiXCR anew, one entry per CDR3 protein. The sample has 200,000 to 250,000 distinct CDR3 sequences; roughly 22% are singletons. The J gene is TRBJ2-3, the V gene TRBV28, with 8 bases that match TRBD2. Input material: CD8+ T cells from PBMCs. The sequence was collected from a human donor in good health (CMV status not recorded). Some clones in this sample may be carry-over from other donors' samples. The CDR3 region has the DNA TGTGCCAGCTCACTGACTAGCGTGGGCACAGATACGCAGTATTTT. Its protein product is CASSLTSVGTDTQYF. The complete variable domain, with remaining parts taken from reference TRBV28 and TRBJ2-3, reads DVKVTQSSRYLVKRTGEKVFLECVQDMDHENMFWYRQDPGLGLRLIYFSYDVKMKEKGDIPEGYSVSREKKERFSLILESASTNQTSMYLCASSLTSVGTDTQYFGPGTRLTVL.